These T cell receptor beta chains were read from a single sample in a study of blood T cell repertoires in COVID-19. Sequencing was performed with immunoSEQ multiplex PCR; in TCRdb, only in-frame clones are kept and a portion is missing. Found here are 65,000 or so clones, roughly 72% of them singletons; the top ten hold 6% to 7%. Sequencing was done on a sample of peripheral blood. The receptors were gathered from a woman aged 45-60 years with active or convalescent COVID-19. Each CDR3 is given with its conserved first and last residue. Each record gives: J gene, D gene, clone size, V gene, CDR3 DNA, CDR3 protein. A D gene is named only where the DNA matches it firmly. Expanded clones are given a class, and other clones once, few, many or no size at all.

J gene: TRBJ2-7; D gene: TRBD1; clone size: few; V gene: TRBV24-1; CDR3 DNA: TGTGCCACCAGTGACCAGGACAGGAGAAACGAGCAGTACTTC; CDR3 protein: CATSDQDRRNEQYF
J gene: TRBJ1-2; D gene: -; clone size: once; V gene: TRBV20-1; CDR3 DNA: TGCAGTGCTAGTCGGGATGATGGCTACACCTTC; CDR3 protein: CSASRDDGYTF
J gene: TRBJ1-4; D gene: TRBD1; clone size: once; V gene: TRBV4-3; CDR3 DNA: TGCGCCAGCAGCCAAGACAGGGGGGTAGGAAAACTGTTTTTT; CDR3 protein: CASSQDRGVGKLFF
J gene: TRBJ2-7; D gene: -; clone size: few; V gene: TRBV6-6; CDR3 DNA: TGTGCCAGCAGCCCCCGAGGAGCGTACGAGCAGTACTTC; CDR3 protein: CASSPRGAYEQYF
J gene: TRBJ1-6; D gene: TRBD1; clone size: -; V gene: TRBV10-3; CDR3 DNA: TGTGCCATCAGAGCAGGGGGCCCGAACGGTAATTCACCCCTCCACTTT; CDR3 protein: CAIRAGGPNGNSPLHF
J gene: TRBJ2-1; D gene: -; clone size: -; V gene: TRBV19; CDR3 DNA: TGTGCCAGTAGTATCGGTGGGGTACTGAGGGATGAGCAGTTCTTC; CDR3 protein: CASSIGGVLRDEQFF
J gene: TRBJ2-5; D gene: TRBD1; clone size: large; V gene: TRBV27; CDR3 DNA: TGTGCCAGCAGTGACAGGGGTATCCAAGAGACCCAGTACTTC; CDR3 protein: CASSDRGIQETQYF
J gene: TRBJ1-1; D gene: TRBD1; clone size: -; V gene: TRBV9; CDR3 DNA: TGTGCCAGCAGCGTAGGGGACAGGTTGAACACTGAAGCTTTCTTT; CDR3 protein: CASSVGDRLNTEAFF
J gene: TRBJ1-5; D gene: -; clone size: -; V gene: TRBV18; CDR3 DNA: TGTGCCAGCTCACCACTTCGGTACCAGCCCCAGCATTTT; CDR3 protein: CASSPLRYQPQHF
J gene: TRBJ1-1; D gene: -; clone size: -; V gene: TRBV9; CDR3 DNA: TGTGCCAGCAGCGCCGCCGGGGGACTTGAAGCTTTCTTT; CDR3 protein: CASSAAGGLEAFF
J gene: TRBJ1-2; D gene: -; clone size: -; V gene: TRBV6-2/TRBV6-3; CDR3 DNA: TGTGCCAGCAGTTCTACAGGCAAATATGGCTACACCTTC; CDR3 protein: CASSSTGKYGYTF
J gene: TRBJ2-3; D gene: TRBD2; clone size: few; V gene: TRBV2; CDR3 DNA: TGTGCCAGCACCGGACTAGCCTCCCTCACAGATACGCAGTATTTT; CDR3 protein: CASTGLASLTDTQYF
J gene: TRBJ1-4; D gene: TRBD1; clone size: once; V gene: TRBV4-2; CDR3 DNA: TGTGCCAGCAGCCAAGGGGACAGCACAAAGGAGGAAAAACTGTTTTTT; CDR3 protein: CASSQGDSTKEEKLFF
J gene: TRBJ2-3; D gene: TRBD2; clone size: many; V gene: TRBV4-3; CDR3 DNA: TGCGCCAGCAGCCAAGCGGCTAGCGGGAGCTTCGCAGATACGCAGTATTTT; CDR3 protein: CASSQAASGSFADTQYF
J gene: TRBJ1-1; D gene: -; clone size: -; V gene: TRBV3-1/TRBV3-2; CDR3 DNA: TGTGCCAGTACCAGGGATATGGGCACTGAAGCTTTCTTT; CDR3 protein: CASTRDMGTEAFF
J gene: TRBJ2-7; D gene: -; clone size: few; V gene: TRBV2; CDR3 DNA: TGTGCCAGCAGTGAATATCACGAGCAGTACTTC; CDR3 protein: CASSEYHEQYF
J gene: TRBJ2-7; D gene: TRBD1; clone size: -; V gene: TRBV28; CDR3 DNA: TGTGCCACCAGAAGCAGGGACAGGGCTCGAAGGGAGCAGTACTTC; CDR3 protein: CATRSRDRARREQYF
J gene: TRBJ2-3; D gene: TRBD2; clone size: -; V gene: TRBV3-1/TRBV3-2; CDR3 DNA: TGTGCCAGCAGCCACGCCGGGACTAGAGGGCCAGATACGCAGTATTTT; CDR3 protein: CASSHAGTRGPDTQYF
J gene: TRBJ2-7; D gene: TRBD1; clone size: -; V gene: TRBV6-2/TRBV6-3; CDR3 DNA: TGTGCCAGCAGTTACCGGGGACAGTTAAGTCCCTTAGAGCAGTACTTC; CDR3 protein: CASSYRGQLSPLEQYF
J gene: TRBJ2-7; D gene: TRBD1; clone size: -; V gene: TRBV30; CDR3 DNA: TGTGCCTGGAGTGTGGGACAGGCCTACGAGCAGTACTTC; CDR3 protein: CAWSVGQAYEQYF
J gene: TRBJ1-2; D gene: -; clone size: few; V gene: TRBV24-1; CDR3 DNA: TGTGCCACCAGTGACCCTGCGACAAGGCGAGGCTACACCTTC; CDR3 protein: CATSDPATRRGYTF
J gene: TRBJ2-5; D gene: -; clone size: once; V gene: TRBV2; CDR3 DNA: TGTGCCAGCACCGCGGGGCGGGTGGAGACCCAGTACTTC; CDR3 protein: CASTAGRVETQYF
J gene: TRBJ2-5; D gene: TRBD2; clone size: -; V gene: TRBV4-2; CDR3 DNA: TGTGCCAGCAGCCAAGAGGCGGGAGGAGAGGAGACCCAGTACTTC; CDR3 protein: CASSQEAGGEETQYF
J gene: TRBJ2-3; D gene: TRBD1; clone size: many; V gene: TRBV11-3; CDR3 DNA: TGTGCCAGCAGCCCAAGACAGGGGGCTACAGATACGCAGTATTTT; CDR3 protein: CASSPRQGATDTQYF
J gene: TRBJ2-3; D gene: TRBD1; clone size: -; V gene: TRBV10-3; CDR3 DNA: TGTGCCATCAGTGAGTCCCGACAGGGGGCTAGCACAGATACGCAGTATTTT; CDR3 protein: CAISESRQGASTDTQYF
J gene: TRBJ1-1; D gene: -; clone size: -; V gene: TRBV6-2/TRBV6-3; CDR3 DNA: TGTGCCAGCAGTTATACACAGAGAGGGCGCAGGATGGCTAACACTGAAGCTTTCTTT; CDR3 protein: CASSYTQRGRRMANTEAFF
J gene: TRBJ1-2; D gene: -; clone size: -; V gene: TRBV14; CDR3 DNA: TGTGCCAGCAGCCAGGAGAGCTACTATGGCTACACCTTC; CDR3 protein: CASSQESYYGYTF
J gene: TRBJ1-2; D gene: -; clone size: -; V gene: TRBV5-5; CDR3 DNA: TGTGCCAGCAGCTTTAGAGGGGGCTATGGCTACACCTTC; CDR3 protein: CASSFRGGYGYTF
J gene: TRBJ2-1; D gene: TRBD2; clone size: -; V gene: TRBV6-6; CDR3 DNA: TGTGCCAGCAGTCCCCAGCCGGGACTAGCGGGGGGGCTCAATGAGCAGTTCTTC; CDR3 protein: CASSPQPGLAGGLNEQFF
J gene: TRBJ2-1; D gene: -; clone size: -; V gene: TRBV9; CDR3 DNA: TGTGCCAGCAGCCCGAGTTGGGAGATACTCTACAATGAGCAGTTCTTC; CDR3 protein: CASSPSWEILYNEQFF
J gene: TRBJ2-7; D gene: -; clone size: -; V gene: TRBV18; CDR3 DNA: TGTGCCAGCTCACCAGGGCAGGGTTTCGGGGAGCAGTACTTC; CDR3 protein: CASSPGQGFGEQYF
J gene: TRBJ1-2; D gene: -; clone size: few; V gene: TRBV5-5; CDR3 DNA: TGTGCCAGCAGCTTGGAGCCAGGGACTTATGGCTACACCTTC; CDR3 protein: CASSLEPGTYGYTF
J gene: TRBJ2-5; D gene: TRBD1; clone size: -; V gene: TRBV7-9; CDR3 DNA: TGTGCCAGCAGTTTTCTGACAGGGGGCGTAGAGACCCAGTACTTC; CDR3 protein: CASSFLTGGVETQYF
J gene: TRBJ1-2; D gene: -; clone size: -; V gene: TRBV29-1; CDR3 DNA: TGCAGCGTTGAAGATCGGGGTGATGGCTACACCTTC; CDR3 protein: CSVEDRGDGYTF
J gene: TRBJ1-1; D gene: -; clone size: few; V gene: TRBV15; CDR3 DNA: TGTGCCACCAGCAGAGATACGGGGAACACTGAAGCTTTCTTT; CDR3 protein: CATSRDTGNTEAFF
J gene: TRBJ1-1; D gene: TRBD1; clone size: -; V gene: TRBV7-3; CDR3 DNA: TGTGCCAGCAGTAGAAGAGGGACAGGGGACACTGAAGCTTTCTTT; CDR3 protein: CASSRRGTGDTEAFF
J gene: TRBJ1-1; D gene: -; clone size: -; V gene: TRBV19; CDR3 DNA: TGTGCCAGAGACCACCCACCCGGGGAGGACACTGAAGCTTTCTTT; CDR3 protein: CARDHPPGEDTEAFF
J gene: TRBJ2-7; D gene: -; clone size: -; V gene: TRBV3-1/TRBV3-2; CDR3 DNA: TGTGCCAGCAGCCAACGGGGCTCCTACGAGCAGTACTTC; CDR3 protein: CASSQRGSYEQYF